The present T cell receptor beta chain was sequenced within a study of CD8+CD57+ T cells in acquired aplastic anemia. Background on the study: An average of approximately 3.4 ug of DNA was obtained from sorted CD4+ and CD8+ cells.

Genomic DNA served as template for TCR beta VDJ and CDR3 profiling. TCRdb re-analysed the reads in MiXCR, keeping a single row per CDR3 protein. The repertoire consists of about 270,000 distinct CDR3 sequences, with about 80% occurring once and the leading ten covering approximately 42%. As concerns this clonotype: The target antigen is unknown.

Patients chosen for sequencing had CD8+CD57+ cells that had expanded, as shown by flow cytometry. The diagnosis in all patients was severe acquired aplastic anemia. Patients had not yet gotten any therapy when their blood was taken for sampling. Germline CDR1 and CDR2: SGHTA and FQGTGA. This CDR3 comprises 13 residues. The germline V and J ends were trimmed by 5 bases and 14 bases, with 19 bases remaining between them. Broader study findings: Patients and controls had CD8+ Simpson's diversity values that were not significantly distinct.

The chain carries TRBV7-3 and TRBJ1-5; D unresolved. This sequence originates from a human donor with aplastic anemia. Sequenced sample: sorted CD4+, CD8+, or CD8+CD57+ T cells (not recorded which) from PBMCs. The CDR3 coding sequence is TGTGCCAGCAGCCTTACTGAGACCCAGGCCAAGCATTTT. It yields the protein CASSLTETQAKHF.